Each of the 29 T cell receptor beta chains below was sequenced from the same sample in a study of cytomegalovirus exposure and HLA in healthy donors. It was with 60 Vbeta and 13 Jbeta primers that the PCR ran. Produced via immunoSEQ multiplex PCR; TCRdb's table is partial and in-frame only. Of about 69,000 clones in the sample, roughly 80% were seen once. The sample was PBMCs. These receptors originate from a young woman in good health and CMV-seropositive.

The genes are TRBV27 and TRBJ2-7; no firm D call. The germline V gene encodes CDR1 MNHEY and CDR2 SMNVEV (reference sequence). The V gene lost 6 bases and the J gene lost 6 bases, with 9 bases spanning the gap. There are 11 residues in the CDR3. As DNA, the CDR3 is TGTGCCAGCAGAAGAGCCGGCGAGCAGTACTTC. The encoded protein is CASRRAGEQYF.

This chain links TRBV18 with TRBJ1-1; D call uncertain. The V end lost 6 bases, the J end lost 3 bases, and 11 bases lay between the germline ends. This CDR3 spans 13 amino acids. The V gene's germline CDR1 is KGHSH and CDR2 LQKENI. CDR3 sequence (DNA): TGTGCCAGCTCTCTCTCGAGGGACACTGAAGCTTTCTTT. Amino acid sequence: CASSLSRDTEAFF. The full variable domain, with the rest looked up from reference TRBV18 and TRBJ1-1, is NAGVMQNPRHLVRRRGQEARLRCSPMKGHSHVYWYRQLPEEGLKFMVYLQKENIIDESGMPKERFSAEFPKEGPSILRIQQVVRGDSAAYFCASSLSRDTEAFFGQGTRLTVV.

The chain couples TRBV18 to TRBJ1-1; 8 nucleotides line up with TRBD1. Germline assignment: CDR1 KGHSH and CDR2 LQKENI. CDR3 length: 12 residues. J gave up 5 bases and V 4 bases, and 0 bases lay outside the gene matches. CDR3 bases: TGTGCCAGCTCACGACAGGGGACTGAAGCTTTCTTT. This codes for CASSRQGTEAFF.

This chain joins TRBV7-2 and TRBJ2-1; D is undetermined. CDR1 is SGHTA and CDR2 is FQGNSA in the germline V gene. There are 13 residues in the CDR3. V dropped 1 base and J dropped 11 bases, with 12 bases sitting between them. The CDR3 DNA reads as TGTGCCAGCAGCTTAGGAGTAGGCGGTAAGCAGTTCTTC. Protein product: CASSLGVGGKQFF.

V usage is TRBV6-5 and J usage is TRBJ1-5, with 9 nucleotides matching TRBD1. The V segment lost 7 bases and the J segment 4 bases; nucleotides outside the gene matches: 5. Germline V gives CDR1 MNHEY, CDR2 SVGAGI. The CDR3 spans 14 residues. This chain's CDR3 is CASNLGQGNQPQHF. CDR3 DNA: TGTGCCAGCAACTTAGGACAGGGGAATCAGCCCCAGCATTTT.

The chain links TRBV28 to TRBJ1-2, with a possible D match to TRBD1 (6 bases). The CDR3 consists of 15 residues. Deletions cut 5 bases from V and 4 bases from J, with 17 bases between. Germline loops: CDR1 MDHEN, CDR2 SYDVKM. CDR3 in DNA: TGTGCCAGCAGTATTTCTCTACAGGGACCCTATGGCTACACCTTC. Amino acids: CASSISLQGPYGYTF.

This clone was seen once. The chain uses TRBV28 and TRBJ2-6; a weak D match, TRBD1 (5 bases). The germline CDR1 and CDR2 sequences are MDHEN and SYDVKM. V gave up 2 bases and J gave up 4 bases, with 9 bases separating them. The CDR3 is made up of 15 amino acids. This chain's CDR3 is CASSLVGLGANVLTF. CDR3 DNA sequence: TGTGCCAGCAGTTTAGTGGGGCTAGGGGCCAACGTCCTGACTTTC.

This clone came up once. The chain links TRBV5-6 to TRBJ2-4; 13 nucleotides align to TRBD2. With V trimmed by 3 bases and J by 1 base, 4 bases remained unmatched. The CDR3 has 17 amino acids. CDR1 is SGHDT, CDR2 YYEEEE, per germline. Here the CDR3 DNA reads TGTGCCAGCAGCTGGACTAGCGGGAGCGGGGCCAAAAACATTCAGTACTTC. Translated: CASSWTSGSGAKNIQYF.

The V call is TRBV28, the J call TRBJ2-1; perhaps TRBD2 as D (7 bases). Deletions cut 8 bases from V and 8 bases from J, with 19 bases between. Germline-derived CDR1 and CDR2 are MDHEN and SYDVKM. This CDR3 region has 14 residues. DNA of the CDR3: TGTGCCAGCGCCCGGGCGGGAGAGGGGGATGAGCAGTTCTTC. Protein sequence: CASARAGEGDEQFF.

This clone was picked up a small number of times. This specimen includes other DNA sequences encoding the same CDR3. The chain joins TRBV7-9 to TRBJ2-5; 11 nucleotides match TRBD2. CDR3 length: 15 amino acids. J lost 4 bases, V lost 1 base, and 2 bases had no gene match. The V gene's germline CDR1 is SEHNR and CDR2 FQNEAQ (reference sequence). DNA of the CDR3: TGTGCCAGCAGCTTAGGGCTAGCGGGAGGAGAGACCCAGTACTTC. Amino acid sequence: CASSLGLAGGETQYF.

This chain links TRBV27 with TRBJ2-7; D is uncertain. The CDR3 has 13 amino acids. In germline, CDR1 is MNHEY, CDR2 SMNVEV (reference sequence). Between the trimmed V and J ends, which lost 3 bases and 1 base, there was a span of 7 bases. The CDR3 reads CASSFQVSYEQYF. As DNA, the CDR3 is TGTGCCAGCAGTTTCCAGGTTTCCTACGAGCAGTACTTC.

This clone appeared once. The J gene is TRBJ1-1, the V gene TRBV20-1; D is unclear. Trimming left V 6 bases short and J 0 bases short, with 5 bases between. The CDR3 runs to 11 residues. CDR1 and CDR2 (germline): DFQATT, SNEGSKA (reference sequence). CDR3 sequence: CSAFLNTEAFF. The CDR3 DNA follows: TGCAGTGCCTTTTTGAACACTGAAGCTTTCTTT.

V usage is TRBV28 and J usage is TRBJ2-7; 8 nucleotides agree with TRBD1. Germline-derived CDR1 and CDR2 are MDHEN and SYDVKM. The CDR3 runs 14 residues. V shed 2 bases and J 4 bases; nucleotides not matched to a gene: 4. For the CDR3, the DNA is TGTGCCAGCAGTTTAACAGGGGGTTTGTACGAGCAGTACTTC. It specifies CASSLTGGLYEQYF. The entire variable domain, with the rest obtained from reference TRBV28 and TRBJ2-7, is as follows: DVKVTQSSRYLVKRTGEKVFLECVQDMDHENMFWYRQDPGLGLRLIYFSYDVKMKEKGDIPEGYSVSREKKERFSLILESASTNQTSMYLCASSLTGGLYEQYFGPGTRLTVT.

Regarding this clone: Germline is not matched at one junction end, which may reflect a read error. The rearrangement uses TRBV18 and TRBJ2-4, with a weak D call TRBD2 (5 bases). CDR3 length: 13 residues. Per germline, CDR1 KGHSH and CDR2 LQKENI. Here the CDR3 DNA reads TGTGCCAGCTCGTCGGGAAGGGAAAACATTCAGTGCTTC. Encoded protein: CASSSGRENIQCF.

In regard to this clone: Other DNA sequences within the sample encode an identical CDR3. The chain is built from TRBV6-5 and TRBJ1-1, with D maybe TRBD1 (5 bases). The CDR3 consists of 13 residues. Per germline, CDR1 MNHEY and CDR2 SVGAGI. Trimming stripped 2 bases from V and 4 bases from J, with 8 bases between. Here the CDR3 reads CASSYSRGTEAFF. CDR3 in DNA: TGTGCCAGCAGTTACAGTAGGGGCACTGAAGCTTTCTTT.

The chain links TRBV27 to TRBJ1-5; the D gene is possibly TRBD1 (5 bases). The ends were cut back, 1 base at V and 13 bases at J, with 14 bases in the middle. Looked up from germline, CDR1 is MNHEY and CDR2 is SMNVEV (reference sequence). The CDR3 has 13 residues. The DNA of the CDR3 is TGTGCCAGCAGTTTATACCGGGGGGAAAATCAGCATTTT. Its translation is CASSLYRGENQHF.

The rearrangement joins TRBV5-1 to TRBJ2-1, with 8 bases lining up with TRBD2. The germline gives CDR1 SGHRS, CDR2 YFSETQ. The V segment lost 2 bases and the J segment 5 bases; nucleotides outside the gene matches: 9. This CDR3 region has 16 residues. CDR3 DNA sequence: TGCGCCAGCAGCTTTGAAGCGGGAGCAAAGAACAATGAGCAGTTCTTC. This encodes CASSFEAGAKNNEQFF.

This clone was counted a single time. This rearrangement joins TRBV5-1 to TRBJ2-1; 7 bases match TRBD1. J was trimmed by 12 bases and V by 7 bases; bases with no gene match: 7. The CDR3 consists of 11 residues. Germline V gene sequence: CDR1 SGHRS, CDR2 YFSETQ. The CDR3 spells CASSSQGLQFF. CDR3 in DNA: TGCGCCAGCTCATCACAGGGGCTGCAGTTCTTC.

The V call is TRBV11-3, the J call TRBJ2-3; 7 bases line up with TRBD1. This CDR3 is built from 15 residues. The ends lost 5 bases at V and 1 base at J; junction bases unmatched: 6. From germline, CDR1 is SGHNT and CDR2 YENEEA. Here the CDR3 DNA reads TGTGCCAGCAGCAGCAGACAGGGTGGCACAGATACGCAGTATTTT. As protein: CASSSRQGGTDTQYF.

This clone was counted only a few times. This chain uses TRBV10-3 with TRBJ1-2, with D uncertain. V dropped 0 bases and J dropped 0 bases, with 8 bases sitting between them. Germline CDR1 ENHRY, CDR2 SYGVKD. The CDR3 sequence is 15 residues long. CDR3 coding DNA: TGTGCCATCAGTGAGTCGACATTAGCTAACTATGGCTACACCTTC. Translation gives CAISESTLANYGYTF.

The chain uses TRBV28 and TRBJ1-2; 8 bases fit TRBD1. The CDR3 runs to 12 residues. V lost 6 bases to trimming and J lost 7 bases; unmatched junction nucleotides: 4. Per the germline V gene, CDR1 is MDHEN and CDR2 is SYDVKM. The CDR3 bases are TGTGCCAGCAGCCAGGGGGCGGGTGGCTACACCTTC. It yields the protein CASSQGAGGYTF.

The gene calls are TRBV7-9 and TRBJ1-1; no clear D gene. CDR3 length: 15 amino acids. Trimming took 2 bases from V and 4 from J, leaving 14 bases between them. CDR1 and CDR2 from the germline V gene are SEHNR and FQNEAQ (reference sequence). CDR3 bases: TGTGCCAGCAGCTTACCGGAGGGTAGCGGCACTGAAGCTTTCTTT. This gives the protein CASSLPEGSGTEAFF.

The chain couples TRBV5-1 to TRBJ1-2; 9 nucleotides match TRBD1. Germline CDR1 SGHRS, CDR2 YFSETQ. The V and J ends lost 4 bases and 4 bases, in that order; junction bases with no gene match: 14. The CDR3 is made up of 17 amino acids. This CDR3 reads CASSPNSGTGSLYGYTF. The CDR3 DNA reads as TGCGCCAGCAGCCCCAATTCCGGGACAGGGTCCCTCTATGGCTACACCTTC.

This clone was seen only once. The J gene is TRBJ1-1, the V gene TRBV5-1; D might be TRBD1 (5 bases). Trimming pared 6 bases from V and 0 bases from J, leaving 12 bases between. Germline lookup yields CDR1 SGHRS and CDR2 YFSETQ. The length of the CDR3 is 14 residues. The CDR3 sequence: CASILDSLNTEAFF. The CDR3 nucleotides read TGCGCCAGCATCCTTGACAGTTTGAACACTGAAGCTTTCTTT.

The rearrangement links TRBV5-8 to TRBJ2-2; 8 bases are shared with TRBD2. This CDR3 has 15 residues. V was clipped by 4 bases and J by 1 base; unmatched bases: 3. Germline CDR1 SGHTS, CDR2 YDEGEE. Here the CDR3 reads CASSPGTRNTGELFF. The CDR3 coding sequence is TGTGCCAGCAGCCCCGGGACTAGGAACACCGGGGAGCTGTTTTTT.

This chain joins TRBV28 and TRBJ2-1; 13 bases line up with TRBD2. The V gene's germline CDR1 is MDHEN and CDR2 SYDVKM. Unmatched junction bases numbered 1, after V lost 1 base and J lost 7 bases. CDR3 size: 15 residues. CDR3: CASSLSGLAGNEQFF. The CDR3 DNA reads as TGTGCCAGCAGTTTATCGGGACTAGCGGGAAATGAGCAGTTCTTC.

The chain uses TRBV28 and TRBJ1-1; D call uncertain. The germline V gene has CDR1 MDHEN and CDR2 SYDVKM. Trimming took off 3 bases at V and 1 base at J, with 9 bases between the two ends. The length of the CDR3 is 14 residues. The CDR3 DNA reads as TGTGCCAGCAGTTTGGGAGGGCAGAACACTGAAGCTTTCTTT. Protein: CASSLGGQNTEAFF.

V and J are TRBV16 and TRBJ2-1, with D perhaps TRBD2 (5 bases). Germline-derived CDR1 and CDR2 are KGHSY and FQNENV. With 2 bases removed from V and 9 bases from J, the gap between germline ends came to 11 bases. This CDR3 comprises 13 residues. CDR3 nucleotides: TGTGCCAGCAGCCAAAGAGGGAGTCTTGAGCAGTTCTTC. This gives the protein CASSQRGSLEQFF.

This CDR3 reads CASSPGRGTGVYNEQFF. CDR3 DNA: TGCGCCAGCAGTCCAGGGAGGGGGACAGGGGTGTACAATGAGCAGTTCTTC. The chain links TRBV4-1 to TRBJ2-1; 10 nucleotides match TRBD1. CDR1 and CDR2 (germline): MGHRA, YSYEKL. This CDR3 comprises 17 residues. V shed 6 bases and J 4 bases; nucleotides not matched to a gene: 12.